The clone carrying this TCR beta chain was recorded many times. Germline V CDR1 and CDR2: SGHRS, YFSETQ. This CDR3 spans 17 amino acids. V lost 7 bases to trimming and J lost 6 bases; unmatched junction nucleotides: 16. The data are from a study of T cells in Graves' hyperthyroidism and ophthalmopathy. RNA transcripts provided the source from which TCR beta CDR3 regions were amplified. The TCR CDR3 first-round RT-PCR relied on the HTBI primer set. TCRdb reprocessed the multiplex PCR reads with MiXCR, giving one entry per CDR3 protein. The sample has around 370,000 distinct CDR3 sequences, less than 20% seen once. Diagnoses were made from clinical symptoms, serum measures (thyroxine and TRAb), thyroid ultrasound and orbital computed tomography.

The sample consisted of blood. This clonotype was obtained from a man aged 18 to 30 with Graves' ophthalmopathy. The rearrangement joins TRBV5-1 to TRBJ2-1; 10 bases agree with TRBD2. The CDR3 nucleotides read TGCGCCAGCTGTAACCTCCTAGCGGGGGTCGATGGCAATGAGCAGTTCTTC. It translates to CASCNLLAGVDGNEQFF.